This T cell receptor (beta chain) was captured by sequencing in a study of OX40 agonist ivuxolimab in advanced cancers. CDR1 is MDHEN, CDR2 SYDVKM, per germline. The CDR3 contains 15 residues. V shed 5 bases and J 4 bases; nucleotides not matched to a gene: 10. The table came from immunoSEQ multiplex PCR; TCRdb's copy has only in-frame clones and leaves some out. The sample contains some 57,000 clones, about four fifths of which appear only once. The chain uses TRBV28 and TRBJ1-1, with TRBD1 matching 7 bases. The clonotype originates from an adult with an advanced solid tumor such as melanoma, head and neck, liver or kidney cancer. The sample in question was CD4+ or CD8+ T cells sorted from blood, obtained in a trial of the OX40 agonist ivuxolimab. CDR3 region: CASSLRQGRRTEAFF. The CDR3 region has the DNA TGTGCCAGCAGTCTTCGACAGGGAAGGCGCACTGAAGCTTTCTTT.